A few counts support the clone carrying this TCR beta chain. Some clones are missing from TCRdb's copy, which holds only in-frame ones; the method was immunoSEQ multiplex PCR. The table lists some 60,000 clones, about 85% of them singletons. The data originate from a study of OX40 agonist ivuxolimab in advanced cancers. Overall study: Dose-escalation cases comprised hepatocellular carcinoma, melanoma, renal cell or head and neck cancer. A partial response was reached by three patients: one with hepatocellular carcinoma and two with cutaneous melanoma.

Sample: CD4+ or CD8+ T cells sorted from blood, taken in a trial of the OX40 agonist ivuxolimab. The receptor comes from an adult with an advanced solid tumor such as melanoma, head and neck, liver or kidney cancer.

CDR3 protein: CASSQPRQENTEAFF. Here the CDR3 DNA reads TGCGCCAGCAGCCAGCCCCGACAGGAAAACACTGAAGCTTTCTTT. This sequence joins TRBV4-1 and TRBJ1-1; D is possibly TRBD1 (6 bases). The V gene's germline CDR1 is MGHRA and CDR2 YSYEKL. The ends were cut back, 3 bases at V and 2 bases at J, with 13 bases in the middle. The CDR3 sequence is 15 residues long.